The 23 T cell receptor beta chains below all came from one sample that was sequenced in a study of T cells in Graves' hyperthyroidism and ophthalmopathy. It was RNA transcripts that yielded the amplified TCR beta CDR3 regions. In the first-round RT-PCR of the TCR CDR3, the HTBI primer set was used. TCRdb analysed the multiplex PCR reads with MiXCR anew, one entry per CDR3 protein. The table lists around 300,000 distinct CDR3 sequences, roughly 14% of them singletons. Material: blood. The receptors shown here come from a woman aged 25-40 years with Graves' hyperthyroidism that later progressed to Graves' ophthalmopathy.

This clonotype has just a few counts. The chain carries TRBV7-3 and TRBJ2-5; D ambiguous. Germline V lookup: CDR1 SGHTA, CDR2 FQGTGA. V was cut by 2 bases and J by 5 bases, with 18 bases left in between. The CDR3 totals 16 residues. The CDR3 reads CASSLEGPVKGETQYF. CDR3 DNA: TGTGCCAGCAGCTTAGAAGGTCCCGTAAAAGGGGAGACCCAGTACTTC.

This clonotype was seen many times. The chain carries TRBV5-1 and TRBJ2-2, with D perhaps matching TRBD2 (6 bases). The CDR3 loop spans 15 amino acids. The germline V and J ends were trimmed by 4 bases and 2 bases, with 12 bases remaining between them. Looked up from germline, CDR1 is SGHRS and CDR2 is YFSETQ. CDR3 region: CASSGRDSNTGELFF. DNA for the CDR3: TGCGCCAGCAGCGGCCGGGACTCCAACACCGGGGAGCTGTTTTTT.

The rearrangement links TRBV6-6 to TRBJ2-7; 9 positions agree with TRBD2. This CDR3 is built from 17 residues. With 2 bases clipped from V and 3 bases from J, the junction kept 11 bases outside the gene matches. Germline CDR1 is MNHNY and CDR2 is SVGAGI (reference sequence). The CDR3 bases are TGTGCCAGCAGTTACCGGGTAGCGGGAGACGCTGTCTACGAGCAGTACTTC. It translates to CASSYRVAGDAVYEQYF.

The chain recombines TRBV27 with TRBJ2-2, with TRBD2 identical over 7 bases. CDR1 and CDR2 (germline): MNHEY, SMNVEV (reference sequence). J lost 4 bases, V lost 0 bases, and 8 bases had no gene match. The CDR3 length is 17 residues. This CDR3 reads CASSLSWGRAATGELFF. The CDR3 DNA sequence: TGTGCCAGCAGTTTATCGTGGGGGAGGGCCGCCACCGGGGAGCTGTTTTTT.

This clonotype was seen many times. The genes are TRBV2 and TRBJ2-4, with 7 nucleotides matching TRBD2. Germline V CDR1 and CDR2: SNHLY, FYNNEI. Germline trimming cut 6 bases from V and 0 bases from J; bases unmatched to any gene: 5. The CDR3 covers 15 residues. CDR3 residues: CASSLSGIAKNIQYF. The CDR3, as DNA: TGTGCCAGCAGCCTCAGCGGGATAGCCAAAAACATTCAGTACTTC.

The chain joins TRBV7-9 to TRBJ2-5, with TRBD1 identical over 8 bases. The CDR3 contains 12 residues. Germline CDR1 and CDR2: SEHNR and FQNEAQ (reference sequence). V lost 11 bases and J lost 0; bases outside the gene matches: 2. CDR3 residues: CAGQGDQETQYF. CDR3 DNA sequence: TGTGCCGGACAGGGAGACCAAGAGACCCAGTACTTC.

There are many counts of this clonotype. The chain joins TRBV6-5 to TRBJ2-1, with D perhaps matching TRBD1 or TRBD2 (6 bases each). The V gene lost 2 bases and the J gene lost 7 bases, with 15 bases spanning the gap. Germline loops: CDR1 MNHEY, CDR2 SVGAGI. The CDR3 is 15 amino acids. The CDR3 nucleotides are TGTGCCAGCAGTTACCCGGGGGCACCAAGGAATGAGCAGTTCTTC. Its protein is CASSYPGAPRNEQFF.

V and J are TRBV28 and TRBJ2-3; 7 bases align to TRBD1. J lost 2 bases, V lost 4 bases, and 3 bases had no gene match. Germline V lookup: CDR1 MDHEN, CDR2 SYDVKM. The CDR3 extends over 14 amino acids. CDR3 region: CASSSGTATDTQYF. The DNA of the CDR3 is TGTGCCAGCAGTTCGGGGACAGCCACAGATACGCAGTATTTT.

This clonotype was detected a few times. The V gene is TRBV4-3, the J gene TRBJ1-5; 7 bases match TRBD1. The CDR3 consists of 20 residues. The germline gives CDR1 LGHNA, CDR2 YSLEER. The J segment lost 0 bases and the V segment lost 0 bases, leaving 14 bases of the junction unmatched. Here the CDR3 DNA reads TGCGCCAGCAGCCAAGATCTAACAGGGGCGTACAAATATAGCAATCAGCCCCAGCATTTT. It codes for CASSQDLTGAYKYSNQPQHF.

This clonotype was counted at least ten times. The CDR3 nucleotides read TGTGCCAGCAGCTTGATAGCGGGAGGGGCCCGAGATACGCAGTATTTT. Translated, it gives CASSLIAGGARDTQYF. The chain links TRBV5-8 to TRBJ2-3; TRBD2 matches at 11 bases. V gave up 1 base and J gave up 5 bases; unmatched junction bases: 6. CDR1 is SGHTS and CDR2 is YDEGEE in the germline V gene. There are 16 residues in the CDR3.

This clonotype occurred many times. The chain has TRBV6-2 or TRBV6-3 and TRBJ2-1; 8 bases fit TRBD2. Germline V CDR1 and CDR2: MNHEY, SVGEGT. After removal of 0 bases from V and 4 bases from J, the junction contained 5 bases not matched to a gene. There are 16 residues in the CDR3. The CDR3 sequence: CASSYSEAGEYNEQFF. DNA for the CDR3: TGTGCCAGCAGTTACTCAGAAGCGGGAGAGTACAATGAGCAGTTCTTC.

This clonotype came up many times. V and J are TRBV4-1 and TRBJ2-5; 7 positions agree with TRBD1. The length of the CDR3 is 14 residues. V dropped 1 base and J dropped 3; count of bases not matched to a gene: 2. CDR1 is MGHRA and CDR2 is YSYEKL in the germline V gene. The CDR3 DNA follows: TGCGCCAGCAGCCAAGTAGGGACAGAAGAGACCCAGTACTTC. Protein sequence: CASSQVGTEETQYF.

This clonotype was observed at least ten times. This sequence joins TRBV30 and TRBJ1-1; D is undetermined. Germline lookup yields CDR1 GTSNPN and CDR2 SVGIG (reference sequence). The V gene lost 5 bases and the J gene lost 3 bases, with 7 bases spanning the gap. The CDR3 totals 11 residues. CDR3 in amino acids: CAWAEDTEAFF. CDR3 nucleotides: TGTGCCTGGGCTGAGGACACTGAAGCTTTCTTT.

The sample holds many counts of this clonotype. The CDR3 nucleotides read TGTGCCAGCAGCTTTGATTTCCCGTATCAGAACACTGAAGCTTTCTTT. As protein: CASSFDFPYQNTEAFF. This chain joins TRBV7-8 and TRBJ1-1; no definite D call. This CDR3 comprises 16 residues. The V end was cut by 3 bases, the J end by 1 base, with 15 bases between. Germline V gives CDR1 SGHVS, CDR2 FQNEAQ.

This clonotype appeared many times. This chain connects TRBV27 to TRBJ2-2; 7 bases fit TRBD1. CDR1 is MNHEY, CDR2 SMNVEV, per germline (reference sequence). V shed 3 bases and J 8 bases; nucleotides not matched to a gene: 0. The CDR3 is made up of 12 amino acids. Here the CDR3 DNA reads TGTGCCAGCAGTTTGGGACAGGGGGAGCTGTTTTTT. It codes for CASSLGQGELFF.

This clonotype was counted only a few times. The chain couples TRBV29-1 to TRBJ2-2; D perhaps matches TRBD2 (5 bases). Germline CDR1 is SQVTM and CDR2 is ANQGSEA. V was clipped by 6 bases and J by 4 bases, with 15 bases between them. The CDR3 length is 14 residues. CDR3 region: CSVSGEGGTGELFF. The CDR3 DNA reads TGCAGCGTCAGCGGAGAGGGTGGCACCGGGGAGCTGTTTTTT.

This clonotype has only a few counts. The chain links TRBV4-1 to TRBJ1-2, with no clear D. Germline-derived CDR1 and CDR2 are MGHRA and YSYEKL. The CDR3 has 14 residues. V lost 6 bases to trimming and J lost 3 bases, with 14 bases between them. The CDR3 protein is CASRKAGQDYGYTF. The CDR3 nucleotides are TGCGCCAGCAGGAAGGCCGGGCAGGACTATGGCTACACCTTC.

This chain uses TRBV3-1 with TRBJ2-1; 14 bases match TRBD2. CDR3 length: 18 amino acids. Germline V gives CDR1 LGHDT, CDR2 YNNKEL (reference sequence). J was trimmed by 4 bases and V by 1 base; bases with no gene match: 6. In DNA, the CDR3 is TGTGCCAGCAGCCAAGGAGGACTAGCGGGAGGTGCGTACAATGAGCAGTTCTTC. Protein sequence: CASSQGGLAGGAYNEQFF.

Ten or more counts support this clonotype. The chain couples TRBV18 to TRBJ1-1; tentative D call: TRBD1 (6 bases). The CDR3 extends over 14 amino acids. CDR1 and CDR2 (germline): KGHSH, LQKENI. Trimming took 4 bases from V and 3 from J, leaving 12 bases between them. The CDR3 DNA follows: TGTGCCAGCTCACTCACAGGGTGGGACACTGAAGCTTTCTTT. As protein: CASSLTGWDTEAFF.

J is TRBJ2-7 and V is TRBV20-1; 13 bases fit TRBD2. Losses at the gene ends were 6 bases for V and 5 bases for J; bases not matched to a gene: 10. Germline V gives CDR1 DFQATT, CDR2 SNEGSKA (reference sequence). This CDR3 region has 15 residues. CDR3 nucleotide sequence: TGCAGTGCCTTCTCTTTGACTAGCGGGAGGAACGAGCAGTACTTC. The encoded protein is CSAFSLTSGRNEQYF.

Comments on this clonotype: A much larger clone differs from this one at a single base, so this may be a read error. This sequence joins TRBV7-9 and TRBJ2-7; D is possibly TRBD2 (7 bases). Germline assignment: CDR1 SEHNR and CDR2 FQNEAQ (reference sequence). V was cut by 6 bases and J by 5 bases, with 8 bases left in between. This CDR3 is built from 11 residues. CDR3 sequence reads: CASRGGHEQYF. The CDR3 DNA reads TGTGCCAGCAGGGGGGGGCACGAGCAGTACTTC.

This clonotype has ten or more counts. The chain links TRBV10-3 to TRBJ2-7, with 7 bases aligning to TRBD1. CDR3 length: 16 amino acids. V shed 7 bases, J shed 0 bases, and the junction held 12 bases outside the gene matches. Germline CDR1 ENHRY, CDR2 SYGVKD. CDR3: CAINQGDLKSSYEQYF. The DNA of the CDR3 is TGTGCCATCAACCAGGGGGATCTTAAGAGCTCCTACGAGCAGTACTTC.

The genes are TRBV19 and TRBJ2-1, with TRBD2 identical over 11 bases. V lost 8 bases and J lost 4; bases outside the gene matches: 10. Germline CDR1 reads LNHDA; CDR2 reads SQIVND (reference sequence). The CDR3 runs to 16 residues. CDR3 protein: CASLPSVAGGYNEQFF. CDR3 sequence (DNA): TGTGCCAGTCTCCCTAGCGTAGCGGGAGGGTACAATGAGCAGTTCTTC.